This T cell receptor (beta chain) emerged from a study of shared clonotypes between healthy human individuals. The data were produced by immunoSEQ multiplex PCR, yet TCRdb's version contains in-frame clones alone and is incomplete. This sample has 2 million or so clones, with roughly 94% found just once. After removal of 4 bases from V and 7 bases from J, the junction contained 9 bases not matched to a gene. The CDR3 totals 15 residues. Germline V CDR1 and CDR2: MDHEN, SYDVKM. In the case of this clone: Its target is not known.

Study outcomes and limitations: Naive subsets tended to show greater estimated richness than memory subsets. Non-shared clonotypes had lower generation probabilities than clonotypes shared by all four sorted-subset donors.

The J gene is TRBJ1-4, the V gene TRBV28, with 7 bases lining up with TRBD1. This TCR derives from a man aged 18 to 29 in good health. Sequenced sample: naive CD4+ T cells sorted from blood. Subset noted: CD45RA+ positively selected. CDR3 residues: CASSWVQGGFEKLFF. CDR3 DNA sequence: TGTGCCAGCAGTTGGGTCCAGGGGGGTTTTGAAAAACTGTTTTTT.